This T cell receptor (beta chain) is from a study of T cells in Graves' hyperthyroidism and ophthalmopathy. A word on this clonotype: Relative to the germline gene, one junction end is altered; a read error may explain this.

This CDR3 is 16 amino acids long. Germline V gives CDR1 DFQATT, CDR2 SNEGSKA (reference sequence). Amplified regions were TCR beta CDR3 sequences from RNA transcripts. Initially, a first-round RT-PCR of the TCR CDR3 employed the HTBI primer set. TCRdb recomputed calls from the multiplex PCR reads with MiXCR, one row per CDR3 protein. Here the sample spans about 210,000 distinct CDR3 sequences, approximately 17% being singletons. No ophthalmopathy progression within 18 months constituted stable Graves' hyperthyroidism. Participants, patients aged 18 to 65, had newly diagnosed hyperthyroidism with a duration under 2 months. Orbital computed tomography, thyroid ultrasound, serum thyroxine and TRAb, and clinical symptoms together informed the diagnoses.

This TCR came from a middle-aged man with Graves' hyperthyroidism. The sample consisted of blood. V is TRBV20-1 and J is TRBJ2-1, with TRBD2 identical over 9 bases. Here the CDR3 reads CSARETSGGSYNEQSF. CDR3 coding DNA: TGCAGTGCTAGAGAGACTAGCGGAGGCTCCTACAATGAGCAGTCCTTC.